The TCR beta chain under discussion was sequenced for a study of blood T cell repertoires in COVID-19. In the original workflow: Researchers report that nucleated cell counts were estimated from reference gene primer amplification. Sequenced by immunoSEQ multiplex PCR; TCRdb stores in-frame clones only, minus some. V, J and clone size were drawn from that table, and D and trimming were deduced from the DNA. This table has 80,000 or so clones, 80% appearing once. Germline loops: CDR1 WSHSY, CDR2 SAAADI. V gave up 11 bases and J gave up 6 bases; unmatched junction bases: 16. The CDR3 is made up of 15 amino acids.

The sequence derives from a woman aged 70-85 years with acute or convalescent COVID-19. Sequenced sample: peripheral blood. The genes are TRBV10-2 and TRBJ2-7, with 10 positions matching TRBD2. CDR3 residues: CAGSPSGGQVREQYF. The CDR3 DNA reads as TGCGCCGGAAGTCCTAGCGGGGGTCAGGTCCGCGAGCAGTACTTC.